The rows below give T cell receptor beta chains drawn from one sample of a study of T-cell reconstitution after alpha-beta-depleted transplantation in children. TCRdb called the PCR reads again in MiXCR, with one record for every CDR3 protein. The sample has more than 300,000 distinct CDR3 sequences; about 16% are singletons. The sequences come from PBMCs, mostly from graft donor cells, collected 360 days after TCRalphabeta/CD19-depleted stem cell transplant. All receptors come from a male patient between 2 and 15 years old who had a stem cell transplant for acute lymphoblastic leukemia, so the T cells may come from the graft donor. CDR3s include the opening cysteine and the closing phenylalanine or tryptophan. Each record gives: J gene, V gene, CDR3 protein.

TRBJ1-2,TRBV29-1,CSVPAPWGDYGYTF
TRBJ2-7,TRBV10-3,CAIREGTPEQYF
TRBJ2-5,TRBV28,CASSLIGGKETQYF
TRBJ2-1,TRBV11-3,CASSLDYGDYENEQFF
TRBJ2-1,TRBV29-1,CSVTGTDNNEQFF
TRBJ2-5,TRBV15,CATSMGSSGREETQYF
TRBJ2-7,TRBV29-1,CSVHKASGGVSYEQYF
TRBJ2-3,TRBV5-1,CASSVTGGEVEDTQYF
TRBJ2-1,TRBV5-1,CASSLTSAPFYNEQFF
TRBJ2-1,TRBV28,CASSSYQTGGFEQFF
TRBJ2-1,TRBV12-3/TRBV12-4,CASTQLGASGSAEQFF
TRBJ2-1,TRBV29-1,CSVGGAGWYNEQFF
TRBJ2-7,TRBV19,CASSIRATGYEQYF
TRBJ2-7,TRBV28,CASRPLVGVFEQYF
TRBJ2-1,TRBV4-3,CASSQEGRGSNEQFF
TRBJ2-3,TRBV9,CASSVENLAGAGDTQYF
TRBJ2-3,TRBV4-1,CASSPRLQTSTDTQYF
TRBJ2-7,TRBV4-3,CASSQDLTGLSYEQYF
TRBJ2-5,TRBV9,CASSVEGLAGIEGETQYF
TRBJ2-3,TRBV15,CATSSSIAGEGPDTQYF
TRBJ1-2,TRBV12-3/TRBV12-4,CASSLGQGGVYGYTF
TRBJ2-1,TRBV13,CASSSRGVRNEQFF
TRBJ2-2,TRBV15,CATSIALYTGELFF
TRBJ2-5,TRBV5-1,CASSKPSGTLGTQYF
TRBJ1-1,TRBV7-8,CASSFNQGVTEAFF
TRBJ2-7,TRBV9,CASSASGGTKYEQYF
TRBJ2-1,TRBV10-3,CAISGPSGVHNEQFF
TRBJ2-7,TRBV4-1,CASSQDHRAGSSYEQYF
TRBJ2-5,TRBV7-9,CASTSSAVMVETQYF
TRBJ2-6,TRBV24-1,CATNGSSGANVLTF
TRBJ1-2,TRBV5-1,CASSLGARHLEGYTF
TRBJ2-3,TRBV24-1,CATSDSDIDTQYF
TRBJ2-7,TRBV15,CATSRAGQRAYEQYF
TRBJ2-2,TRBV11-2,CASSLDEIRGTGELFF
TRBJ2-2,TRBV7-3,CASSLTGSTTGELFF
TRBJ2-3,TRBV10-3,CAISRGGSTDTQYF
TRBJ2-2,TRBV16,CASSQSASGSSYTGELFF
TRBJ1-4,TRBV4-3,CASSQDLSGAGEKLFF
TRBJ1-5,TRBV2,CASSEQDIYNQPQHF
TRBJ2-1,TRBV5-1,CASTSGDSQFF
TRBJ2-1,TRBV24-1,CATSEPGTGFNEQFF
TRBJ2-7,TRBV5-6,CASSGIRQTYEQYF
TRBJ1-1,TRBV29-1,CSVGTLRRAEAFF
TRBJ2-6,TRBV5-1,CASSLKGTGRGKYSGANVLTF
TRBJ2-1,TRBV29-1,CSVRALSSYNEQFF
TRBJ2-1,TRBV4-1,CASSQGPHFPYNEQFF